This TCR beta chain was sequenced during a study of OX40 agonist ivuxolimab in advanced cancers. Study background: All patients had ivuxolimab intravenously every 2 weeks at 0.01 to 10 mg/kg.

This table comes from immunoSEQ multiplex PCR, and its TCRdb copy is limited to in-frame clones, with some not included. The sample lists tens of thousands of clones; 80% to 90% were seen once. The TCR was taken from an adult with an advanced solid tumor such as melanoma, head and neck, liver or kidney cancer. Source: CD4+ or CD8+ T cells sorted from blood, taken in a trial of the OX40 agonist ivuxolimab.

The CDR3 spells CASSSDLTGELFF. The CDR3 nucleotides read TGTGCCAGCAGCTCGGACTTAACCGGGGAGCTGTTTTTT. The genes are TRBV7-9 and TRBJ2-2; a weak D match, TRBD2 (5 bases). Trimming stripped 4 bases from V and 5 bases from J, with 8 bases between. Germline CDR1 and CDR2: SEHNR and FQNEAQ (reference sequence). The CDR3 is 13 residues long.